Listed below are T cell receptor beta chains from one sample, sequenced in a study of T cell responses to AZD1222 COVID-19 vaccine. Clones were sequenced by immunoSEQ multiplex PCR, and TCRdb holds only the in-frame ones, with some missing. The table has 130,000 to 150,000 clones, 88% seen once. The source material was peripheral blood, sampled on day 0 of AZD1222 vaccination. The origin of the receptors is an adult in good health. CDR3s include the opening cysteine and the closing phenylalanine or tryptophan. A D gene is named only where the DNA matches it firmly. Part of the rows lack a size; the others show once, few, many or a class for expanded clones.

CDR3nt: TGTGCCAGCTCAACAGGACAGGGAACGTATACGCAGTATTTT; CDR3aa: CASSTGQGTYTQYF; d_gene: TRBD1; v_gene: TRBV18; abundance: NA; j_gene: TRBJ2-3
CDR3nt: TGTGCCAGCAGCTTAAGTGAGGCCACTGAAGCTTTCTTT; CDR3aa: CASSLSEATEAFF; d_gene: NA; v_gene: TRBV7-2; abundance: NA; j_gene: TRBJ1-1
CDR3nt: TGTGCCAGCTCAGCCGACAGGTCGGCAACTAATGAAAAACTGTTTTTT; CDR3aa: CASSADRSATNEKLFF; d_gene: NA; v_gene: TRBV18; abundance: few; j_gene: TRBJ1-4
CDR3nt: TGTGCCAGCAGCTTCGGACTGCTGAACACTGAAGCTTTCTTT; CDR3aa: CASSFGLLNTEAFF; d_gene: NA; v_gene: TRBV5-6; abundance: many; j_gene: TRBJ1-1
CDR3nt: TGTGCCAGCAGCTTGGACAGGGGCTATGGCTACACCTTC; CDR3aa: CASSLDRGYGYTF; d_gene: TRBD1; v_gene: TRBV5-4; abundance: NA; j_gene: TRBJ1-2
CDR3nt: TGTGCCAGCAGCCAAGTCTACAGGGGGAACTATGGCTACACCTTC; CDR3aa: CASSQVYRGNYGYTF; d_gene: TRBD1; v_gene: TRBV3-1/TRBV3-2; abundance: NA; j_gene: TRBJ1-2
CDR3nt: TGTGCCAGCAGCCTTAGCGGTGACCTTAGCTCCTACGAGCAGTACTTC; CDR3aa: CASSLSGDLSSYEQYF; d_gene: NA; v_gene: TRBV9; abundance: NA; j_gene: TRBJ2-7
CDR3nt: TGTGCCAGTAGCGAACCGACAGGGGAGCAGCAGTACTTC; CDR3aa: CASSEPTGEQQYF; d_gene: TRBD1; v_gene: TRBV19; abundance: few; j_gene: TRBJ2-7
CDR3nt: TGTGCCAGCAGTGACACTTTGACAGGGTCTAATGAAAAACTGTTTTTT; CDR3aa: CASSDTLTGSNEKLFF; d_gene: TRBD1; v_gene: TRBV6-1; abundance: NA; j_gene: TRBJ1-4
CDR3nt: TGTGCCAGCAGCCTTTCGTTCTCTGAAGCTTTCTTT; CDR3aa: CASSLSFSEAFF; d_gene: NA; v_gene: TRBV3-1/TRBV3-2; abundance: NA; j_gene: TRBJ1-1
CDR3nt: TGTGCCAGTAGGGCCGCGGGGGGGCCAGCGGGAGCTAACTATGGCTACACCTTC; CDR3aa: CASRAAGGPAGANYGYTF; d_gene: NA; v_gene: TRBV19; abundance: many; j_gene: TRBJ1-2
CDR3nt: TGCGCCAGCAGCCTGACATGGAATCAGCCCCAGCATTTT; CDR3aa: CASSLTWNQPQHF; d_gene: NA; v_gene: TRBV5-1; abundance: NA; j_gene: TRBJ1-5
CDR3nt: TGTGCCAGCAGTCCGACTAGCGGGGGTAGGAATGAGCAGTTCTTC; CDR3aa: CASSPTSGGRNEQFF; d_gene: TRBD2; v_gene: TRBV2; abundance: NA; j_gene: TRBJ2-1
CDR3nt: TGTGCCAGCAGCTTTCGGGACAGGTACACTGAAGCTTTCTTT; CDR3aa: CASSFRDRYTEAFF; d_gene: TRBD1; v_gene: TRBV5-8; abundance: NA; j_gene: TRBJ1-1
CDR3nt: TGTGCCAGCAGCTTAGGGGGGTCTAGCGGCACAGATACGCAGTATTTT; CDR3aa: CASSLGGSSGTDTQYF; d_gene: NA; v_gene: TRBV7-9; abundance: NA; j_gene: TRBJ2-3
CDR3nt: TGTGCCAGCAGCGCCCGCACGACAGGGAACACCGGGGAGCTGTTTTTT; CDR3aa: CASSARTTGNTGELFF; d_gene: NA; v_gene: TRBV7-9; abundance: NA; j_gene: TRBJ2-2
CDR3nt: TGTGCCAGCAGTTCCTGGACACGTCGTCGGGCTGGGGCCAACGTCCTGACTTTC; CDR3aa: CASSSWTRRRAGANVLTF; d_gene: NA; v_gene: TRBV6-2/TRBV6-3; abundance: NA; j_gene: TRBJ2-6
CDR3nt: TGTGCCAGCAGCCAACCAGGGGAGCACACTGAAGCTTTCTTT; CDR3aa: CASSQPGEHTEAFF; d_gene: NA; v_gene: TRBV4-2; abundance: NA; j_gene: TRBJ1-1
CDR3nt: TGTGCCAGCAGCTCCTACAGGAACTCGAACTATGGCTACACCTTC; CDR3aa: CASSSYRNSNYGYTF; d_gene: NA; v_gene: TRBV7-6; abundance: once; j_gene: TRBJ1-2
CDR3nt: TGTGCCAGCAGCTCCCCGAGGCCCTCTGGAAACACCATATATTTT; CDR3aa: CASSSPRPSGNTIYF; d_gene: NA; v_gene: TRBV28; abundance: NA; j_gene: TRBJ1-3
CDR3nt: TGTGCCAGCAGCTTAGACGAGGTCCAGCCCCAGCATTTT; CDR3aa: CASSLDEVQPQHF; d_gene: NA; v_gene: TRBV7-2; abundance: NA; j_gene: TRBJ1-5
CDR3nt: TGTGCCAGCAGCGTAGTCGGCGACCACACAGATACGCAGTATTTT; CDR3aa: CASSVVGDHTDTQYF; d_gene: NA; v_gene: TRBV9; abundance: NA; j_gene: TRBJ2-3
CDR3nt: TGTGCCAGCAGTCTGCTGCAAGGCTACACCTTC; CDR3aa: CASSLLQGYTF; d_gene: NA; v_gene: TRBV28; abundance: NA; j_gene: TRBJ1-2
CDR3nt: TGTGCCTGGAGTGGACAGGGGTTGGGGGGCTACACCTTC; CDR3aa: CAWSGQGLGGYTF; d_gene: TRBD1; v_gene: TRBV30; abundance: NA; j_gene: TRBJ1-2
CDR3nt: TGTGCCAGTAGGGGGTTGAAAGCGGGGTACACAGATACGCAGTATTTT; CDR3aa: CASRGLKAGYTDTQYF; d_gene: TRBD2; v_gene: TRBV19; abundance: NA; j_gene: TRBJ2-3
CDR3nt: TGTGCCAGCAGCTTACAACAGGATCAGCCCCAGCATTTT; CDR3aa: CASSLQQDQPQHF; d_gene: NA; v_gene: TRBV5-8; abundance: NA; j_gene: TRBJ1-5
CDR3nt: TGTGCCAGCAGCCCAAGGACAGGGGAAGGAAACACCATATATTTT; CDR3aa: CASSPRTGEGNTIYF; d_gene: TRBD1; v_gene: TRBV7-9; abundance: NA; j_gene: TRBJ1-3
CDR3nt: TGTGCCAGCAGCCAAGAGCTAGCGGGGGGGCTATCCTACAATGAGCAGTTCTTC; CDR3aa: CASSQELAGGLSYNEQFF; d_gene: TRBD2; v_gene: TRBV3-1/TRBV3-2; abundance: once; j_gene: TRBJ2-1
CDR3nt: TGTGCCAGCAGGAGTACAGTAAACTATGGCTACACCTTC; CDR3aa: CASRSTVNYGYTF; d_gene: NA; v_gene: TRBV28; abundance: NA; j_gene: TRBJ1-2
CDR3nt: TGTGCCAGCAGTAGACAGGGATCCGCTTTCTTT; CDR3aa: CASSRQGSAFF; d_gene: TRBD1; v_gene: TRBV27; abundance: NA; j_gene: TRBJ1-1
CDR3nt: TGCGCCAGCAGCCTGACAGGGGCACGGGATGAAAAACTGTTTTTT; CDR3aa: CASSLTGARDEKLFF; d_gene: TRBD1; v_gene: TRBV5-1; abundance: NA; j_gene: TRBJ1-4
CDR3nt: TGTGCCAGCAGCTTAAGGGGGACAGTTAACAATGAGCAGTTCTTC; CDR3aa: CASSLRGTVNNEQFF; d_gene: TRBD1; v_gene: TRBV7-2; abundance: NA; j_gene: TRBJ2-1
CDR3nt: TGTGCCAGCAGTTTCCAGGGGGCGAAAGGAAAACTGTTTTTT; CDR3aa: CASSFQGAKGKLFF; d_gene: TRBD1; v_gene: TRBV28; abundance: NA; j_gene: TRBJ1-4
CDR3nt: TGTGCCAGCAGTGAAAGGGAGGATGGCTACACCTTC; CDR3aa: CASSEREDGYTF; d_gene: NA; v_gene: TRBV6-1; abundance: NA; j_gene: TRBJ1-2
CDR3nt: TGTGCCAGCAGTTTACAGGTTAACTATGGCTACACCTTC; CDR3aa: CASSLQVNYGYTF; d_gene: NA; v_gene: TRBV12-3/TRBV12-4; abundance: NA; j_gene: TRBJ1-2
CDR3nt: TGTGCCACCAGTGAGGGGACCAACTATGGCTACACCTTC; CDR3aa: CATSEGTNYGYTF; d_gene: NA; v_gene: TRBV24-1; abundance: NA; j_gene: TRBJ1-2
CDR3nt: TGTGCCAGCAGCCCGGACAGGGGGTCCTACGAGCAGTACTTC; CDR3aa: CASSPDRGSYEQYF; d_gene: TRBD1; v_gene: TRBV2; abundance: NA; j_gene: TRBJ2-7
CDR3nt: TGTGCCAGCAGCACACTAGCGGGGGGGCCCTACGAGCAGTACTTC; CDR3aa: CASSTLAGGPYEQYF; d_gene: TRBD2; v_gene: TRBV7-6; abundance: few; j_gene: TRBJ2-7
CDR3nt: TGTGCCAGCAGCTTAGAGGCCGGGGGCAGGACAGATACGCAGTATTTT; CDR3aa: CASSLEAGGRTDTQYF; d_gene: NA; v_gene: TRBV7-6; abundance: NA; j_gene: TRBJ2-3
CDR3nt: TGTGCCAGCAGCCGCAGTAGAAGTGGGAGCTCCTACGAGCAGTACTTC; CDR3aa: CASSRSRSGSSYEQYF; d_gene: NA; v_gene: TRBV7-2; abundance: NA; j_gene: TRBJ2-7
CDR3nt: TGTGCCAGCAGCTTGGGGGAGAACACTGAAGCTTTCTTT; CDR3aa: CASSLGENTEAFF; d_gene: NA; v_gene: TRBV5-8; abundance: NA; j_gene: TRBJ1-1
CDR3nt: TGTGCCTGGAGCGGCCTTGGTTGGTCAGGGGCCAAAAACATTCAGTACTTC; CDR3aa: CAWSGLGWSGAKNIQYF; d_gene: NA; v_gene: TRBV30; abundance: NA; j_gene: TRBJ2-4
CDR3nt: TGTGCCAGCAGCGTAGTATCAGGGCCCTATGGCTACACCTTC; CDR3aa: CASSVVSGPYGYTF; d_gene: NA; v_gene: TRBV9; abundance: once; j_gene: TRBJ1-2
CDR3nt: TGTGCCAGCAGTCGGGACTCCACAGATACGCAGTATTTT; CDR3aa: CASSRDSTDTQYF; d_gene: NA; v_gene: TRBV6-5; abundance: NA; j_gene: TRBJ2-3
CDR3nt: TGTGCCACCAGCAGTCACGTCGGAACTGAAGCTTTCTTT; CDR3aa: CATSSHVGTEAFF; d_gene: NA; v_gene: TRBV15; abundance: NA; j_gene: TRBJ1-1
CDR3nt: TGTGCCAGCAGCTTAGCGGTTCCAGTAGGGGTCCGCCAAGAGACCCAGTACTTC; CDR3aa: CASSLAVPVGVRQETQYF; d_gene: NA; v_gene: TRBV11-2; abundance: NA; j_gene: TRBJ2-5
CDR3nt: TGTGCCAGTAGTGACCCAGACAGCTCCTACGAGCAGTACTTC; CDR3aa: CASSDPDSSYEQYF; d_gene: NA; v_gene: TRBV19; abundance: NA; j_gene: TRBJ2-7
CDR3nt: TGTGCCAGTAGTTCCATTCGCAAGGAAAATGAGCAGTTCTTC; CDR3aa: CASSSIRKENEQFF; d_gene: NA; v_gene: TRBV19; abundance: NA; j_gene: TRBJ2-1
CDR3nt: TGTGCCAGCAGCCGGCTGGCGGGGGCATCCGAGCAGTACTTC; CDR3aa: CASSRLAGASEQYF; d_gene: NA; v_gene: TRBV7-3; abundance: NA; j_gene: TRBJ2-7
CDR3nt: TGTGCCAGCAGCGGCGGGGGATACAATGAGCAGTTCTTC; CDR3aa: CASSGGGYNEQFF; d_gene: TRBD2; v_gene: TRBV28; abundance: NA; j_gene: TRBJ2-1
CDR3nt: TGTGCCAGCAGCTTGGCCACAGCCACCGGGGAGCTGTTTTTT; CDR3aa: CASSLATATGELFF; d_gene: NA; v_gene: TRBV5-5; abundance: NA; j_gene: TRBJ2-2
CDR3nt: TGTGCCAGCAGCTTAGGGGGGTCCACTGAAGCTTTCTTT; CDR3aa: CASSLGGSTEAFF; d_gene: NA; v_gene: TRBV7-3; abundance: NA; j_gene: TRBJ1-1